The source of this TCR beta chain is a study of blood T cell repertoires in COVID-19. The data were produced by immunoSEQ multiplex PCR, yet TCRdb's version contains in-frame clones alone and is incomplete. The top ten clones hold about 6% of a sample with approximately 350,000 clones, over 70% of them seen once. The CDR3 sequence is 13 residues long. V lost 8 bases to trimming and J lost 5 bases; unmatched junction nucleotides: 3. Germline V gene lookup returns CDR1 SNHLY and CDR2 FYNNEI. Sequencing was carried out using peripheral blood. The sequence came from a woman in her 50s with COVID-19, enrolled during active disease. The chain links TRBV2 to TRBJ2-5; TRBD2 matches at 12 bases. CDR3 DNA: TGTGCCAGCTGGACTAGCGGGATGGAGACCCAGTACTTC. This codes for CASWTSGMETQYF.